This T cell receptor beta chain was observed in a study of spatial heterogeneity in lung cancer. At least ten counts were recorded for this clonotype. The CDR3 loop spans 13 amino acids. V shed 5 bases and J shed 5 bases, with 13 bases lying between them. CDR1 and CDR2 from the germline V gene are LNHDA and SQIVND (reference sequence). Noted time point: sample taken at primary tumor resection. The study sequenced unsorted whole RNA from tumor, nontumor lung or frozen PBMC. TCRdb passed the 5' RACE reads through MiXCR, listing each CDR3 protein once. The sample lists around 3,900 distinct CDR3 sequences, around 9.6% occurring once.

The chain couples TRBV19 to TRBJ2-7, with a possible D match to TRBD1 (6 bases). The TCR comes from a male donor with early-stage non-small cell lung cancer. The sample here was PBMCs, taken at surgery. CDR3 nucleotide sequence: TGTGCCAGTAGTTCCGGACAGCTCGACGAGCAGTACTTC. It encodes CASSSGQLDEQYF.